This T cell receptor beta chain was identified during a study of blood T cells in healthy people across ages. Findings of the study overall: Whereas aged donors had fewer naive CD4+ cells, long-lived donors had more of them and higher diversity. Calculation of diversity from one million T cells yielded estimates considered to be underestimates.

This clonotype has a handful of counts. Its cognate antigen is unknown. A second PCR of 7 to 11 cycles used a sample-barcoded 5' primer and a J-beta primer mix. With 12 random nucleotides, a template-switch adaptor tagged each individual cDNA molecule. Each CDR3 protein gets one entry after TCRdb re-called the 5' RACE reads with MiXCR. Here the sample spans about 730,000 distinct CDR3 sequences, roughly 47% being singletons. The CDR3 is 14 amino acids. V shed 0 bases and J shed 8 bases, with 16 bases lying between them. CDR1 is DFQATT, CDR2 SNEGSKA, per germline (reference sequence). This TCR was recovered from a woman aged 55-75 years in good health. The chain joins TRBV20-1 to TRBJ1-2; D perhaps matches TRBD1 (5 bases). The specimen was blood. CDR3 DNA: TGCAGTGCTAGAGATCAGGGCAGGTACGGAGGCTACACCTTC. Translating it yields CSARDQGRYGGYTF.